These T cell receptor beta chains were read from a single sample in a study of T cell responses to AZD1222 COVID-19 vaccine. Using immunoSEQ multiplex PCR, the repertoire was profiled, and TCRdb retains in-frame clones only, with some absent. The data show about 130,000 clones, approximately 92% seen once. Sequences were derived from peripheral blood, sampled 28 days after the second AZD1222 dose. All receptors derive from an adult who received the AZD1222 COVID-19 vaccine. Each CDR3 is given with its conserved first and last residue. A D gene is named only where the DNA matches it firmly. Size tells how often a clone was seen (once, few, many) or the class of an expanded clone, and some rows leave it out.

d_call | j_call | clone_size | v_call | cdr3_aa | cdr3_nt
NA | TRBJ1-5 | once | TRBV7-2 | CASSLEQGSHQPQHF | TGTGCCAGCAGTCTCGAGCAGGGATCCCATCAGCCCCAGCATTTT
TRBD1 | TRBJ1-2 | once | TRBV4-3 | CASSTPTGTNYGYTF | TGCGCCAGCAGTACGCCGACAGGGACTAACTATGGCTACACCTTC
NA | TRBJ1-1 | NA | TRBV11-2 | CASSQSGGTEAFF | TGTGCCAGCAGCCAATCAGGCGGCACTGAAGCTTTCTTT
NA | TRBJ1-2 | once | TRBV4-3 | CASSNARGGNYGYTF | TGCGCCAGCAGCAACGCAAGGGGGGGGAACTATGGCTACACCTTC
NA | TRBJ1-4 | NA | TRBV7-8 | CASSPPTGTNEKLFF | TGTGCCAGCAGCCCCCCTACAGGGACTAATGAAAAACTGTTTTTT
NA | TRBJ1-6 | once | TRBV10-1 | CAGSDCWSSYNSPLHF | TGCGCCGGATCGGACTGCTGGAGCTCCTATAATTCACCCCTCCACTTT
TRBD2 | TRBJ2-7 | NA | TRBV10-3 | CAISESGGRNIYEQYF | TGTGCCATCAGTGAATCGGGGGGACGGAACATCTACGAGCAGTACTTC
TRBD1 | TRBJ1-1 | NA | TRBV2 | CASSQQGTEAFF | TGTGCCAGCAGCCAACAGGGGACTGAAGCTTTCTTT
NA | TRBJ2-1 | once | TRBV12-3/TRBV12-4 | CASSFPGGSQFF | TGTGCCAGCAGTTTCCCTGGCGGGTCGCAGTTCTTC
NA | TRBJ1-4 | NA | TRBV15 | CATSSSGARNEKLFF | TGTGCCACCAGCAGTTCAGGGGCACGTAATGAAAAACTGTTTTTT
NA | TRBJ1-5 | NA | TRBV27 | CAAARGAYQPQHF | TGTGCCGCAGCGAGGGGGGCGTATCAGCCCCAGCATTTT
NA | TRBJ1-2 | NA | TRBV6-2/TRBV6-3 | CASSYSYGYTF | TGTGCCAGCAGTTACTCTTATGGCTACACCTTC
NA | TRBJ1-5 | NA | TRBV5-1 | CASSLEGGNQPQHF | TGCGCCAGCAGCTTGGAAGGGGGTAATCAGCCCCAGCATTTT
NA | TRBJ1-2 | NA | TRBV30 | CAWSEQFYGYTF | TGTGCCTGGAGTGAACAATTCTATGGCTACACCTTC
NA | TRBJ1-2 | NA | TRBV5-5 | CASSPGADRTYGYTF | TGTGCCAGCAGCCCCGGCGCGGACAGAACCTATGGCTACACCTTC
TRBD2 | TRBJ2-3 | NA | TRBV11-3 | CASSGRLAGPKDTQYF | TGTGCCAGCAGCGGCCGACTAGCGGGGCCTAAAGATACGCAGTATTTT
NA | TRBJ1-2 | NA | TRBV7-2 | CASSLDNNYGYTF | TGTGCCAGCAGCTTAGACAATAACTATGGCTACACCTTC
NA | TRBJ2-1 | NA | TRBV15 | CATSGTMYSYNEQFF | TGTGCCACCAGCGGTACCATGTACTCCTACAATGAGCAGTTCTTC
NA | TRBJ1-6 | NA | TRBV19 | CASSIDLTDYNSPLHF | TGTGCCAGTAGTATAGACTTGACGGACTATAATTCACCCCTCCACTTT
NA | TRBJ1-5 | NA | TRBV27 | CASSRAQRAQPQHF | TGTGCCAGCAGTAGGGCCCAAAGGGCCCAGCCCCAGCATTTT
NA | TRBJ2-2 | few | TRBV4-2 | CASSQDRAPRTGELFF | TGTGCCAGCAGCCAAGATCGGGCCCCCAGAACCGGGGAGCTGTTTTTT
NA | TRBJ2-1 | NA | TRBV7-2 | CASSLGSYNEQFF | TGTGCCAGCAGCTTAGGATCCTACAATGAGCAGTTCTTC
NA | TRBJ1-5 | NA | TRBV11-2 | CASSLDPGNQPQHF | TGTGCCAGCAGCTTAGATCCAGGCAATCAGCCCCAGCATTTT
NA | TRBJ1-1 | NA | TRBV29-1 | CSVSSDPATEAFF | TGCAGCGTTTCCTCGGACCCCGCCACTGAAGCTTTCTTT
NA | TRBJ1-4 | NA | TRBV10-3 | CAISEAGGDEKLFF | TGTGCCATCAGTGAGGCGGGGGGGGATGAAAAACTGTTTTTT
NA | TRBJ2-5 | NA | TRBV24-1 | CATKSGVARRTVPGRQETQYF | TGTGCCACCAAAAGTGGTGTCGCTAGGAGGACAGTTCCGGGACGCCAAGAGACCCAGTACTTC
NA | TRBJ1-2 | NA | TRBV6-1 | CASSNTLGYTF | TGTGCCAGCAGCAATACTTTGGGCTACACCTTC
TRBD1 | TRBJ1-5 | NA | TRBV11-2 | CASRKTGATYQPQHF | TGTGCCAGCAGGAAGACAGGGGCCACCTATCAGCCCCAGCATTTT
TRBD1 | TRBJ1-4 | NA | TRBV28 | CASSRQGAGEKLFF | TGTGCCAGCAGTAGACAGGGGGCAGGAGAAAAACTGTTTTTT
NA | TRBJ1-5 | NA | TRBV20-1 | CSASSGNQPQHF | TGCAGTGCTAGTAGCGGGAATCAGCCCCAGCATTTT
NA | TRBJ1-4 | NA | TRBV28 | CATQGGHYLFF | TGTGCCACCCAAGGGGGACACTATTTGTTTTTT
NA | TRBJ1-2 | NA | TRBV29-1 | CSVEQASYGYTF | TGCAGCGTGGAACAGGCTTCCTATGGCTACACCTTC
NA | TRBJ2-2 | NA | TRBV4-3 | CASSQETPMGDTGELFF | TGCGCCAGCAGCCAAGAGACCCCTATGGGAGACACCGGGGAGCTGTTTTTT
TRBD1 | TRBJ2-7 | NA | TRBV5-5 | CASSWGQGAIYEQYF | TGTGCCAGCAGCTGGGGACAGGGGGCTATATACGAGCAGTACTTC
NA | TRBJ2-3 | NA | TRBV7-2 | CASSLESGPADTQYF | TGTGCCAGCAGCTTAGAGAGTGGGCCGGCAGATACGCAGTATTTT